This TCR beta chain was profiled in a study of graft-versus-host responses after intestinal transplantation. Overall study context: Recipients got multivisceral, liver-intestinal, or isolated intestinal transplants. Overall study findings and caveats: The study found high graft-versus-host to host-versus-graft clonal ratios in allografts of patients with graft-donor T cell macrochimerism. Peak levels of circulating GvH clones tracked with early post-transplant HvG declines.

In regard to this clone: What it binds is unknown.

TCRdb's table, derived via immunoSEQ multiplex PCR, lists solely in-frame clones and lacks some. The top ten clones hold about 0.4% of a sample with approximately 63,000 clones, around 92% of them seen once. CDR3 length: 13 amino acids. V was pared by 6 bases and J by 7 bases, with 12 bases between. CDR1 and CDR2 from the germline V gene are MNHNY and SVGAGI (reference sequence). This material consisted of unstimulated CD4+ T cells sorted from spleen or lymph node cells, taken before transplant. The origin of this receptor is a human donor who was the organ donor for an intestinal transplant. V usage is TRBV6-6 and J usage is TRBJ1-4; a possible D gene is TRBD1 (6 bases). In DNA, the CDR3 is TGTGCCAGCAGACTCGGACAGAGTGAAAAACTGTTTTTT. Residues: CASRLGQSEKLFF.